Sequencing of this T cell receptor beta chain was carried out in a study of CD8 T cells in Susac syndrome. Germline CDR1 and CDR2: MNHEY and SMNVEV (reference sequence). This CDR3 contains 11 residues. V lost 5 bases and J 11 bases, leaving 10 bases between the germline ends. CD8+ and CD4+ blood T cells underwent TCR beta sequencing. The multiple sclerosis controls comprised treatment-naive patients whose relapsing-remitting disease was stable or active. RNA amounts of roughly 0.45 to 1 ug underwent reverse transcription with random hexamers. Amplification of TCR beta CDR3 used immunoSEQ multiplex PCR across 54 Vbeta and 13 Jbeta. TCRdb ran MiXCR on the immunoSEQ multiplex PCR reads and lists one entry per CDR3 protein. The repertoire holds roughly 400,000 distinct CDR3 sequences, 85% seen once, with roughly 0.1% in the top ten.

V usage is TRBV27 and J usage is TRBJ2-1; D uncertain. Sequences were obtained from CD8+ T cells from PBMCs. The sequence was collected from a human donor with multiple sclerosis. The CDR3 DNA is TGTGCCAGCAGTCTCGGGCCCCAGCAGTTCTTC. Translation: CASSLGPQQFF.